These 19 T cell receptor beta chains share one sample of origin, sequenced in a study of T cell clusters in autoimmune cytopenias. One tube held mixed TRB-A and TRB-B primer pools for touch-down PCR. TCRdb derives one entry per CDR3 protein from the multiplex PCR reads, leaving out DNA. Its listing shows about 7,200 distinct CDR3 sequences. Each sample's input was about 250 ng genomic DNA, 35,000 to 40,000 genome equivalents. In addition, the sample was reused for a study of T cell repertoires in aging, cancer and after chemotherapy.

The sequencing sample was made of peripheral blood. These receptors were taken from a human donor in good health.

This clonotype is identified as medium-sized (0.01 to 0.1%) from frequency. V usage is TRBV6-5 and J usage is TRBJ1-2; there is no DNA to check the TCRdb D call of TRBD1. In germline, CDR1 is MNHEY, CDR2 SVGAGI. CDR3 length equals 16 residues. The CDR3 protein is CASSRPGTATNYGYTF.

The chain uses TRBV10-3 and TRBJ2-5; TCRdb's D gene call, TRBD1, goes unchecked for lack of DNA. Germline-derived CDR1 and CDR2 are ENHRY and SYGVKD. This CDR3 region has 16 residues. The CDR3 loop is CAISEPGTGTEETQYF.

This clonotype is called medium-sized based on its frequency. The J gene is TRBJ2-6, the V gene TRBV12-3 or TRBV12-4; the D gene TCRdb calls, TRBD2, cannot be checked with no DNA. This CDR3 spans 20 amino acids. CDR3 region: CASSLAALGSRGSGANVLTF.

This rearrangement joins TRBV18 to TRBJ1-4; TCRdb indicates TRBD1, and absent DNA this call remains unverified. This CDR3 comprises 13 residues. Germline CDR1 KGHSH, CDR2 LQKENI. The CDR3 loop reads CATTRDGNEKLFF.

This chain joins TRBV7-6 and TRBJ2-3; the D gene TCRdb calls, TRBD1, cannot be checked with no DNA. This CDR3 comprises 16 residues. Germline lookup yields CDR1 SGHVS and CDR2 FNYEAQ. The CDR3 region is CASSLESGGLIDTQYF.

V usage is TRBV27 and J usage is TRBJ2-3; with no DNA, the TCRdb D assignment of TRBD2 cannot be verified. CDR3 length: 13 amino acids. Germline CDR1 is MNHEY and CDR2 is SMNVEV (reference sequence). This CDR3 is CASRLVGTDTQYF.

V and J are TRBV6-5 and TRBJ1-1. Germline loops: CDR1 MNHEY, CDR2 SVGAGI. This CDR3 is 14 amino acids long. CDR3: CASSYSRSFTEAFF.

The rearrangement joins TRBV7-6 to TRBJ2-5; TCRdb's D call, TRBD1, is unchecked because there is no DNA. Per germline, CDR1 SGHVS and CDR2 FNYEAQ. The length of the CDR3 is 15 residues. This CDR3 reads CAGAIWTGPQETQYF.

The chain has TRBV27 and TRBJ2-1; TCRdb calls TRBD1, which cannot be checked without DNA. CDR3 length: 15 residues. From germline, CDR1 is MNHEY and CDR2 SMNVEV (reference sequence). CDR3 residues: CASRVGQGRSVPQSF.

This clonotype is labeled medium-sized based on frequency. The chain combines TRBV29-1 with TRBJ1-2; the TCRdb call, TRBD1, lacks DNA for checking. The CDR3 is 12 residues long. From germline, CDR1 is SQVTM and CDR2 ANQGSEA. CDR3 sequence reads: CSVASGGDGYTF.

The CDR3 spells CASSIPAGGPDEQFF. The V and J genes are TRBV18 and TRBJ2-1; checking the TCRdb D call of TRBD2 is not possible without DNA. This CDR3 has 15 residues. The V gene's germline CDR1 is KGHSH and CDR2 LQKENI. The variable domain in full, completed from reference TRBV18 and TRBJ2-1, reads NAGVMQNPRHLVRRRGQEARLRCSPMKGHSHVYWYRQLPEEGLKFMVYLQKENIIDESGMPKERFSAEFPKEGPSILRIQQVVRGDSAAYFCASSIPAGGPDEQFFGPGTRLTVL.

The chain carries TRBV10-2 and TRBJ2-7; TCRdb outputs TRBD2, but without DNA this stays unchecked. This CDR3 region has 11 residues. Looked up from germline, CDR1 is WSHSY and CDR2 is SAAADI. This CDR3 reads CASSPSPEQYF.

Measured by frequency, this clonotype is medium-sized. The V call is TRBV5-5, the J call TRBJ2-3. Germline V CDR1 and CDR2: SGHKS, YYEKEE (reference sequence). There are 16 residues in the CDR3. The chain's CDR3 is CASSLVLGYITDTQYF.

Judged by frequency, this clonotype is medium-sized. The chain links TRBV6-5 to TRBJ2-7; TCRdb's D call of TRBD1 is untestable without DNA. This CDR3 spans 15 amino acids. CDR1 MNHEY and CDR2 SVGAGI come from the germline V gene. The CDR3 is CASSYSPTGSYEQYF.

CDR3 in amino acids: CASSLGQGLLGEQFF. The chain combines TRBV27 with TRBJ2-1; the TCRdb call, TRBD1, lacks DNA for checking. CDR3 length: 15 residues. Germline V gives CDR1 MNHEY, CDR2 SMNVEV (reference sequence).

The rearrangement uses TRBV6-6 and TRBJ2-5; TCRdb calls TRBD2, which cannot be checked without DNA. Germline assignment: CDR1 MNHNY and CDR2 SVGAGI (reference sequence). This CDR3 spans 16 amino acids. The CDR3 here is CASKPFSGRGMETQYF.

This clonotype is labeled medium-sized based on frequency. The chain uses TRBV5-4 and TRBJ2-5; TCRdb's D call of TRBD1 is untestable without DNA. The CDR3 totals 15 residues. Germline V CDR1 and CDR2: SGHNT, YYREEE (reference sequence). This chain's CDR3 is CASSLDQGVVETQYF.

V gene TRBV18 combines with J gene TRBJ2-7. The CDR3 extends over 14 amino acids. Germline CDR1 reads KGHSH; CDR2 reads LQKENI. The CDR3 sequence: CASSPQAGLYEQYF. Full variable domain (outside the CDR3, taken from reference TRBV18 and TRBJ2-7): NAGVMQNPRHLVRRRGQEARLRCSPMKGHSHVYWYRQLPEEGLKFMVYLQKENIIDESGMPKERFSAEFPKEGPSILRIQQVVRGDSAAYFCASSPQAGLYEQYFGPGTRLTVT.

The J gene is TRBJ2-7, the V gene TRBV18. Germline CDR1 and CDR2: KGHSH and LQKENI. This CDR3 comprises 11 residues. CDR3 region: CASSDSYEQYF.